This T cell receptor beta chain was documented in a study of cytomegalovirus exposure and HLA in healthy donors (dated by TCRdb to about 2017). Regarding the study in general: The 670 or so repertoires of the first cohort and the 110 or so validation repertoires were produced on the same platform, according to a later analysis. The study aimed to test whether signatures of past pathogen exposure could be identified by cataloging public T cell receptors. In addition to the first cohort of 666 subjects, a separate validation cohort of over 90 different subjects was used. To predict cytomegalovirus infection status, the study brought together high-throughput TCR immunosequencing, statistical association of individual TCRs with disease status, and machine learning.

Note on this clone: Its antigen is still unknown. No base-level quality is on record; no much larger clone is a single base apart.

Study-level results and caveats: A later analysis lacked HLA typing for the validation cohort, so it scored co-occurrence in that cohort across all 110 or so repertoires. It was suggested by the authors that the approach could potentially be generalized to other disease states and immunological phenotypes. Most TCR sequences were seen in very few donors, while some public TCRs were found in many individuals. The classifier was reported to diagnose cytomegalovirus status with high specificity and sensitivity in both the original and validation cohorts. A few of the identified cytomegalovirus-associated TCR beta chains were confirmed in vitro to be specific for cytomegalovirus antigens. In a later analysis, TCRs clustered in the first cohort were found to also tend to co-occur in the roughly 130 validation repertoires, with roughly 93% of cluster scores above 0. The study listed approximately 150 TCR beta chains as associated with cytomegalovirus.

Library preparation was by the immunoSEQ multiplex PCR assay. From the authors' description of their analysis: A statistical classification framework was built for diagnosing cytomegalovirus status from the catalog of TCR beta chain sequences. This immuneACCESS table, as held by TCRdb, lists in-frame sequences with V and J called but not all clones. Of the missing ones, under half trace to an unresolved V gene in checked studies; the others have no known cause. That table supplies the V and J calls and clone size; D and trimming were determined from the DNA. The sample includes around 95,000 clones, with less than 85% observed a single time. Approximately 22% of the sample is held by the ten biggest clonotypes. Trimming leaves V shorter by 4 bases and J shorter by 3 bases, with the junction holding 12 bases beyond the gene matches. CDR1 SGHRS and CDR2 YFSETQ were looked up in the germline V gene. The CDR3 covers 17 residues, taking in both the cysteine and the phenylalanine. Of all the DNA, just the CDR3 is kept, 51 bases in frame from base 1.

The donors were included in the validation cohort of 120 subjects, a group kept apart from the roughly 670-subject first cohort. This sequence uses TRBV5-1 and TRBJ2-1, with 8 bases matching TRBD1. The source is a man between 18 and 35 years old in good health and CMV-seropositive. The sequencing input was PBMCs. The CDR3 protein: CASSLDQGAVGYNEQFF. The DNA sequence is as follows: TGCGCCAGCAGCCTCGACCAGGGGGCAGTGGGCTACAATGAGCAGTTCTTC.